The 2 T cell receptor beta chains in this list originate from one sample, sequenced in a study of control samples from healthy donors and cancer patients. Data came from immunoSEQ multiplex PCR; TCRdb stores just in-frame clones and leaves some out. The table shows tens of thousands of clones, with 85% to 90% occurring only once. Sequencing was carried out using blood. The receptors stem from a woman in her fifties or sixties in good health.

This sequence joins TRBV11-3 and TRBJ1-1; 7 nucleotides line up with TRBD1. The CDR3 runs to 15 residues. The germline gives CDR1 SGHNT, CDR2 YENEEA. V lost 4 bases, J lost 0 bases, and 5 bases stayed unmatched. CDR3 loop: CASSYRTGMNTEAFF. CDR3 nucleotides: TGTGCCAGCAGCTACCGGACAGGCATGAACACTGAAGCTTTCTTT.

The chain combines TRBV25-1 with TRBJ1-2; D call uncertain. This CDR3 has 14 residues. Germline V lookup: CDR1 MGHDK, CDR2 SYGVNS. With 4 bases removed from V and 4 bases from J, the gap between germline ends came to 13 bases. The CDR3, as DNA: TGTGCCAGCAGTGGTCCAGAGCGTGTCTATGGCTACACCTTC. It yields the protein CASSGPERVYGYTF.